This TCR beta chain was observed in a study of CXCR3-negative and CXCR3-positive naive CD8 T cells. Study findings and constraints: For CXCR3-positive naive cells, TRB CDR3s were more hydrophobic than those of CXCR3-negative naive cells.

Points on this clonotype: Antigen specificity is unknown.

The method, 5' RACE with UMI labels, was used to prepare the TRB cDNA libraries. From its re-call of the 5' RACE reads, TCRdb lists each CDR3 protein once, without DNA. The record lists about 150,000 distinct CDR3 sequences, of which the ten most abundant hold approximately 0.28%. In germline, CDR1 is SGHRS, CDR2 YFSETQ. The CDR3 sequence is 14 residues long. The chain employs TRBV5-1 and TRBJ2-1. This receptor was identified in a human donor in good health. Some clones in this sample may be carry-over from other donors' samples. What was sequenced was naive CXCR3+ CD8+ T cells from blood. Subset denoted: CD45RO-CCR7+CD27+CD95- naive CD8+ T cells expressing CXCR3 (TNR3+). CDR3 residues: CASSLRLPDNEQFF.